This TCR beta chain came from a study of blood T cell repertoires in COVID-19 (TCRdb year 2020). About the full investigation: Samples covering the acute and convalescent phases of COVID-19 were provided by collaborators in the United States, Italy and Spain. Where available, HLA class I and class II types were obtained from metadata supplied by the sample provider rather than from assay-based typing. The repertoires were released in a freely available public database meant as a resource for research on the immune response to SARS-CoV-2. Samples were obtained from the ongoing ImmuneRACE study (first 160 participants) and from some 1,200 subjects provided by 6 global collaborators. The material from the prospective study consisted of cDNA or gDNA derived from T cells, B-cell-depleted T cells, or PBMCs. Subjects who had been exposed to COVID-19, were actively infected with it, or had recovered from it provided the deeply sampled blood TCRbeta repertoires that made up the dataset. The sample metadata nearly always contained a de-identified subject ID, COVID-19 status, age in years and sex.

TCRbeta CDR3 regions were amplified from genomic DNA using the immunoSEQ Assay, a bias-controlled multiplex PCR. In the source study's methods: Nucleated cell counts per sample were estimated from amplification of reference gene primers within the assay. To quantify the absolute abundance of each unique TCRbeta CDR3 rearrangement, sequence reads were collapsed and filtered. Productive Simpson clonality was computed per sample as the square root of Simpson's diversity index over productive rearrangements. Not all clones reach the TCRdb copy of this immuneACCESS table, which keeps in-frame sequences only. Checked studies attribute under half of the gap to unresolved V genes and leave the rest unexplained. The DNA was the basis for D and trimming; V, J and clone size are from that table. The sample includes 150,000 to 200,000 clones, with less than 90% observed a single time. The ten largest clones add up to roughly 3.1% of the sample.

General findings and caveats noted by the study authors: The quantity of clinical and demographic metadata differed by source and by participant and was supplied without curation.

Participants in the prospective study were aged about 18 to 89 years, lived in about two dozen United States geographic areas, and enrolled through a virtual design. In the prospective study, cohorts were assigned on the basis of participant-reported clinical history obtained from a screening survey and a study questionnaire. Exposed participants were defined as having been in contact with someone with a PCR-confirmed or clinician-diagnosed COVID-19 case within 2 weeks of study entry. In the prospective study, mobile phlebotomists collected whole blood, serum and a nasopharyngeal or oropharyngeal swab from each participant. Participants in the prospective study had the option to provide additional blood draws and questionnaires over a roughly two-month period. Prospective study blood samples were shipped either frozen or at room temperature before DNA extraction. From a lookup of the germline V gene (reference sequence), CDR1 and CDR2 are SGHNT and YYREEE. Taken from cysteine to phenylalanine, the CDR3 has 12 residues. The kept DNA is CDR3 alone, 36 bases in frame from the first base. The trim is 6 bases for V and 7 bases for J, with a gap of 13 bases between the germline ends.

A note on this clone: The target of this receptor is not known. Base-call qualities are not available, and no considerably larger clone is one nucleotide away.

The material sequenced was PBMCs or T cells enriched from blood (not recorded which). The clonotype originates from a woman in her 30s who had been exposed to COVID-19. This chain is built from TRBV5-4 and TRBJ1-2; the D gene is perhaps TRBD1, from 6 matching bases. The CDR3 loop reads CASKQGSSGYTF. In nucleotide form, the sequence is TGTGCCAGCAAACAGGGCTCTTCTGGCTACACCTTC.